The clone carrying this T cell receptor (beta chain) was observed many times. Its antigen is unknown. Prepared libraries of TCR beta cDNA carried unique molecular identifiers. TCRdb fed the PCR reads into MiXCR, producing one record per CDR3 protein. The sample has 500,000 to 600,000 distinct CDR3 sequences, 44% seen once; the top ten hold 1.5% to 2%. V was pared by 0 bases and J by 5 bases, with 3 bases of the junction left unmatched. Germline CDR1 and CDR2: DFQATT and SNEGSKA (reference sequence). This CDR3 contains 14 residues. The entry originates in a study of post-analysis software for immune sequencing data. The study, taken as a whole, reports: About 5 TRBV segments occurring more often in patients than controls included TRBV5-6, TRBV5-1 and TRBV20-1. Versus controls, multiple sclerosis patients showed significantly lower diversity (normalized Chao1).

Input material: blood. The chain uses TRBV20-1 and TRBJ1-4; 7 bases align to TRBD1. The sequence was obtained from a girl aged 5-17 years with multiple sclerosis. For the CDR3, the DNA is TGCAGTGCTAGAGATGGGACAGTGAATGAAAAACTGTTTTTT. This sequence encodes CSARDGTVNEKLFF.